The table lists the clone carrying this T cell receptor beta chain with a few counts. The table came from immunoSEQ multiplex PCR; TCRdb's copy has only in-frame clones and leaves some out. The sample carries 50,000 or so clones, 50% to 65% recorded once. This CDR3 is built from 14 residues. V was clipped by 1 base and J by 5 bases, with 9 bases between them. Germline V gene data show CDR1 as SNHLY and CDR2 as FYNNEI. These data belong to a study of cytotoxic CD8 clonotypes in ibrutinib-treated CLL. The input for sequencing was PBMCs, taken after 24 months of ibrutinib treatment. The genes are TRBV2 and TRBJ1-5; possible D gene TRBD1, 6 bases. The receptor was isolated from a human donor with chronic lymphocytic leukemia. The CDR3 spells CASSEGQEYQPQHF. DNA for the CDR3: TGTGCCAGCAGTGAAGGACAGGAATATCAGCCCCAGCATTTT.